The 18 T cell receptor beta chains presented below share a single source sample, sequenced in a study of blood T cell repertoires in COVID-19 (dated by TCRdb to about 2020). The library was prepared using the immunoSEQ multiplex PCR assay. In its TCRdb copy, this immuneACCESS table keeps in-frame sequences only and misses some clones. Where compared with another copy, unresolved V genes explain less than half of these, and the others have no known cause. The sample table contains about 250,000 clones; only one count was recorded for roughly nine tenths of them. 1.5% to 2% of the sample comes from the top ten. Specimen: peripheral blood. The source is a woman between 55 and 75 years old who had recovered from COVID-19.

The genes are TRBV7-8 and TRBJ1-2; possible D gene TRBD1, 5 bases. The length of the CDR3 is 16 residues. Germline V gene sequence: CDR1 SGHVS, CDR2 FQNEAQ. Trimming shortened V by 1 base and J by 8 bases, and 20 bases separated the two germline ends. The CDR3 loop is CASSLGGGTVALGYTF. The CDR3 coding sequence is TGTGCCAGCAGCTTAGGCGGAGGGACCGTAGCTCTCGGCTACACCTTC.

The rearrangement joins TRBV7-9 to TRBJ2-7; D is possibly TRBD2 (5 bases). This CDR3 comprises 13 residues. V lost 5 bases, J lost 6 bases, and 14 bases lay in between. In germline, CDR1 is SEHNR, CDR2 FQNEAQ (reference sequence). CDR3 protein: CASSEGVSAEQYF. The CDR3 DNA sequence: TGTGCCAGCAGCGAGGGAGTATCGGCCGAGCAGTACTTC.

The rearrangement uses TRBV4-2 and TRBJ2-1, with 9 nucleotides matching TRBD2. This CDR3 contains 15 residues. V shed 4 bases, J shed 3 bases, and the junction held 4 bases outside the gene matches. Germline loops: CDR1 LGHNA, CDR2 YNFKEQ. The CDR3 nucleotides read TGTGCCAGCAGCCGGGGCGGGGGGGACTACAATGAGCAGTTCTTC. The encoded protein is CASSRGGGDYNEQFF.

The V call is TRBV11-2, the J call TRBJ2-2, with 8 positions matching TRBD1. The CDR3 is 13 residues long. Trimming cost V 2 bases and J 7 bases; bases outside gene matches: 0. Germline assignment: CDR1 SGHAT and CDR2 FQNNGV. CDR3 coding DNA: TGTGCCAGCAGCTTAACAGGGGGCGGGGAGCTGTTTTTT. It encodes CASSLTGGGELFF.

The V call is TRBV12-3 or TRBV12-4, the J call TRBJ2-5; tentative D call: TRBD2 (5 bases). V lost 6 bases, J lost 9 bases, and 14 bases lay in between. This CDR3 has 12 residues. The CDR3 is CASRPVVGAQYF. DNA for the CDR3: TGTGCCAGCAGACCCGTTGTGGGAGCCCAGTACTTC.

This clone was observed a single time. The chain combines TRBV9 with TRBJ2-5; 10 bases are a match to TRBD1. Germline V gives CDR1 SGDLS, CDR2 YYNGEE. The length of the CDR3 is 16 residues. V lost 4 bases, J lost 4 bases, and 10 bases stayed unmatched. Written as DNA, the CDR3 is TGTGCCAGCAGCTCGATGGACAGGGGGGAGGTAGAGACCCAGTACTTC. Its protein product is CASSSMDRGEVETQYF.

In this sample, this clone turned up once. This chain uses TRBV11-3 with TRBJ2-2, with D possibly being TRBD2 (6 bases). V was clipped by 4 bases and J by 5 bases, with 11 bases between them. In germline, CDR1 is SGHNT, CDR2 YENEEA. The CDR3 extends over 14 amino acids. The CDR3 loop reads CASSWGGVTGELFF. CDR3 coding DNA: TGTGCCAGCAGCTGGGGCGGGGTGACCGGGGAGCTGTTTTTT.

This sequence joins TRBV4-1 and TRBJ2-1; TRBD1 matches 9 bases. Germline assignment: CDR1 MGHRA and CDR2 YSYEKL. The CDR3 has 20 residues. With V trimmed by 0 bases and J by 0 bases, 12 bases remained unmatched. The CDR3 here is CASSQDYGQGISSSYNEQFF. CDR3 sequence (DNA): TGCGCCAGCAGCCAAGATTACGGACAGGGGATTTCCAGCTCCTACAATGAGCAGTTCTTC.

The J gene is TRBJ1-1, the V gene TRBV9; D not resolved. Germline V lookup: CDR1 SGDLS, CDR2 YYNGEE. V gave up 5 bases and J gave up 1 base, with 9 bases separating them. The CDR3 is 13 amino acids. CDR3 loop: CASSRQQNTEAFF. The CDR3 DNA is TGTGCCAGCAGTCGACAACAGAACACTGAAGCTTTCTTT.

The chain joins TRBV11-2 to TRBJ1-6; tentative D call: TRBD1 (5 bases). This CDR3 is 15 amino acids long. The V end was cut by 4 bases, the J end by 6 bases, with 13 bases between. CDR1 and CDR2 from the germline V gene are SGHAT and FQNNGV. CDR3 sequence reads: CASSSGTPGNSPLHF. The DNA of the CDR3 is TGTGCCAGCAGCTCCGGGACTCCCGGTAATTCACCCCTCCACTTT.

This clone turned up a few times. The V call is TRBV3-1 (or the pseudogene TRBV3-2), the J call TRBJ1-2; TRBD1 matches at 10 bases. The germline gives CDR1 LGHDT, CDR2 YNNKEL (reference sequence). The V segment lost 5 bases and the J segment 4 bases; nucleotides outside the gene matches: 7. The CDR3 spans 15 residues. Here the CDR3 DNA reads TGTGCCAGCAGCAGGACAGGGGGTGAAGGCTATGGCTACACCTTC. Translated: CASSRTGGEGYGYTF.

This chain uses TRBV5-1 with TRBJ2-7; tentatively, D is TRBD2 (5 bases). Germline CDR1 SGHRS, CDR2 YFSETQ. The CDR3 length is 14 residues. The V gene lost 4 bases and the J gene lost 3 bases, with 14 bases spanning the gap. This CDR3 reads CASSLTAGGYEQYF. The CDR3 nucleotides read TGCGCCAGCAGCCTGACCGCTGGAGGCTACGAGCAGTACTTC. The full variable domain, rest sourced from reference TRBV5-1 and TRBJ2-7, is KAGVTQTPRYLIKTRGQQVTLSCSPISGHRSVSWYQQTPGQGLQFLFEYFSETQRNKGNFPGRFSGRQFSNSRSEMNVSTLELGDSALYLCASSLTAGGYEQYFGPGTRLTVT.

V gene TRBV29-1 combines with J gene TRBJ2-7; D is possibly TRBD2 (5 bases). Trimming left V 6 bases short and J 1 base short, with 13 bases between. The germline gives CDR1 SQVTM, CDR2 ANQGSEA. The CDR3 spans 13 residues. CDR3 in DNA: TGCAGCGTCCGTGAAGAGGGTTCCTACGAGCAGTACTTC. Protein product: CSVREEGSYEQYF.

This clone was recorded only once. The chain joins TRBV3-1 (or the pseudogene TRBV3-2) to TRBJ2-3, with 12 bases lining up with TRBD2. CDR1 is LGHDT, CDR2 YNNKEL, per germline (reference sequence). The length of the CDR3 is 19 residues. Losses at the gene ends were 1 base for V and 2 bases for J; bases not matched to a gene: 10. The CDR3 bases are TGTGCCAGCAGCCAAGTCGCGGCGCTAGCGGGGGGGAACACAGATACGCAGTATTTT. This translates into CASSQVAALAGGNTDTQYF.

This chain joins TRBV5-4 and TRBJ1-6; maybe TRBD1 (5 bases). The germline V and J ends were trimmed by 3 bases and 7 bases, with 20 bases remaining between them. This CDR3 is 17 amino acids long. CDR1 is SGHNT and CDR2 is YYREEE in the germline V gene (reference sequence). CDR3 sequence reads: CASSSSLGAAKNSPLHF. The CDR3 DNA follows: TGTGCCAGCAGCTCCTCGCTTGGGGCGGCGAAAAATTCACCCCTCCACTTT. Together with reference TRBV5-4 and TRBJ1-6, the CDR3 gives the full variable domain: ETGVTQSPTHLIKTRGQQVTLRCSSQSGHNTVSWYQQALGQGPQFIFQYYREEENGRGNFPPRFSGLQFPNYSSELNVNALELDDSALYLCASSSSLGAAKNSPLHFGNGTRLTVT.

Only one count was recorded for this clone. The chain links TRBV20-1 to TRBJ2-4, with D possibly TRBD1 on 6 matching bases. The CDR3 is 12 residues long. Germline CDR1 reads DFQATT; CDR2 reads SNEGSKA (reference sequence). V was cut by 3 bases and J by 10 bases, with 13 bases left in between. CDR3 in amino acids: CSASTGFDIQYF. Here the CDR3 DNA reads TGCAGTGCTAGTACAGGGTTTGATATTCAGTACTTC.

The V call is TRBV29-1, the J call TRBJ1-4; 7 positions agree with TRBD1. The germline V gene encodes CDR1 SQVTM and CDR2 ANQGSEA. The CDR3 sequence is 15 residues long. The junction had 10 bases not matched to a gene; V was cut back by 7 bases and J by 2 bases. As DNA, the CDR3 is TGCAGCGCCCGGGACAGTCTTCGGACTAATGAAAAACTGTTTTTT. As protein: CSARDSLRTNEKLFF.

This chain connects TRBV24-1 to TRBJ1-1; 12 nucleotides agree with TRBD1. Germline CDR1 and CDR2: KGHDR and SFDVKD. This CDR3 region has 17 residues. V trimming: 3 bases; J trimming: 2 bases; junction bases outside the gene matches: 6. The CDR3 reads CATSDGDRGRENTEAFF. In DNA, the CDR3 is TGTGCCACCAGTGATGGGGACAGGGGGCGAGAAAACACTGAAGCTTTCTTT.